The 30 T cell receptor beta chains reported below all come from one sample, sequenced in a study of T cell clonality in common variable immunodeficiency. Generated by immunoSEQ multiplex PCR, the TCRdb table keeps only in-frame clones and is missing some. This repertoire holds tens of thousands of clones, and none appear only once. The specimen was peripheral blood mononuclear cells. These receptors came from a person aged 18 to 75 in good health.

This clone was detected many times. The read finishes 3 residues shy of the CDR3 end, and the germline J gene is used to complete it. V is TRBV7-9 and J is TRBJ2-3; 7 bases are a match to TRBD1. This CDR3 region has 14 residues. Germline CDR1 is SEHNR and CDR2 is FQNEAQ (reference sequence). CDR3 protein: CASSLTTGSEPQYF. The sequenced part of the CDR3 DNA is TGTGCCAGCAGCTTAACGACAGGGTCCGAGCCG.

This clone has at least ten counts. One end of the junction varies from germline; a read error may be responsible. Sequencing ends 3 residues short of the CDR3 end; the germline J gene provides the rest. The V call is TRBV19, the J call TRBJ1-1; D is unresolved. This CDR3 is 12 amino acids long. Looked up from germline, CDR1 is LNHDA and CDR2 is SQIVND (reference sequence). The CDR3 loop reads CASSIGGSEAFF. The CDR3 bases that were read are TGTGCCAGTAGCATAGGCGGGTCGGAA.

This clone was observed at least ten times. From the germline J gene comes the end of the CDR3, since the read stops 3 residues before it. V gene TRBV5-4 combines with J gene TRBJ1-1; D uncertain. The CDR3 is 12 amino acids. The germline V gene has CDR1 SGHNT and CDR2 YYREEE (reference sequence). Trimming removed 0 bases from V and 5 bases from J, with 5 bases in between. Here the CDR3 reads CASSLEGTEAFF. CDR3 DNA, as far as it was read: TGTGCCAGCAGCTTGGAAGGGACTGAA.

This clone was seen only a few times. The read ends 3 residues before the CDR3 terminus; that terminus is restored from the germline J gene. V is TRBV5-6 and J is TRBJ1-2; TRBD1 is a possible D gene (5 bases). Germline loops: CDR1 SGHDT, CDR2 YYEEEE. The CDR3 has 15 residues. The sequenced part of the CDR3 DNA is TGTGCCAGCAGCTTGGCCCAGGGCGGAGCAGATACC. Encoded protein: CASSLAQGGADT. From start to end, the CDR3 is CASSLAQGGADTYTF.

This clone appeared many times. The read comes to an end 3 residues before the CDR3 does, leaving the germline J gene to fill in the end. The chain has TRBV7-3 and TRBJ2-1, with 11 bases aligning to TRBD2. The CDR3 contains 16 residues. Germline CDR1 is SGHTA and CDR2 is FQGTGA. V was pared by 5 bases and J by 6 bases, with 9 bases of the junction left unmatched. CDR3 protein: CASSPSLAGGVNEQFF. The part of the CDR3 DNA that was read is TGTGCCAGCAGCCCCTCCCTAGCGGGGGGCGTCAATGAG.

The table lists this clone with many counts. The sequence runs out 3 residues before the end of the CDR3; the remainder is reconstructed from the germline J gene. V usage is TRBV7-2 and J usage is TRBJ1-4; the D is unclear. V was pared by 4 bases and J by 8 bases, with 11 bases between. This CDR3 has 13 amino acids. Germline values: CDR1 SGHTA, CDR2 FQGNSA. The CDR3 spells CASSYRIGEKLFF. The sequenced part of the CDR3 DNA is TGTGCCAGCAGCTACCGCATCGGGGAAAAA.

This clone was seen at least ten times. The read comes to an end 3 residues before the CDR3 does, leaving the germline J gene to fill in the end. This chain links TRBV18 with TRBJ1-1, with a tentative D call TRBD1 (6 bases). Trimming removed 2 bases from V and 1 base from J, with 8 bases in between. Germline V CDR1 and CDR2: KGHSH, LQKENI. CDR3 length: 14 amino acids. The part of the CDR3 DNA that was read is TGTGCCAGCTCACCATCAGGGGCGAACACTGAA. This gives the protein CASSPSGANTE. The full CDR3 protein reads CASSPSGANTEAFF. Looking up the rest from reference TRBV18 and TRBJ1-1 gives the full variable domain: NAGVMQNPRHLVRRRGQEARLRCSPMKGHSHVYWYRQLPEEGLKFMVYLQKENIIDESGMPKERFSAEFPKEGPSILRIQQVVRGDSAAYFCASSPSGANTEAFFGQGTRLTVV.

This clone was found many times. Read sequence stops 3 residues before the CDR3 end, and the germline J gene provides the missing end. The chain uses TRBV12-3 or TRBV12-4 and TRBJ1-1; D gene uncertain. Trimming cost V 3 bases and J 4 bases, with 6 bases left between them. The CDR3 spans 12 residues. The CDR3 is CASSFSSTEAFF. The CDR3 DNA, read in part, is TGTGCCAGCAGTTTCTCTAGCACTGAA.

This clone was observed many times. Partial CDR3 DNA: TGTGCCTGGAGGCGTCCGGGACTAGCGGGAAATGAG. It encodes CAWRRPGLAGNE. The CDR3 as a whole reads CAWRRPGLAGNEQFF. V and J are TRBV30 and TRBJ2-1; TRBD2 agrees at 13 bases. The missing CDR3 end, 3 residues past where the read stops, is filled in from the germline J gene. V lost 3 bases, J lost 7 bases, and 6 bases stayed unmatched. The germline gives CDR1 GTSNPN, CDR2 SVGIG (reference sequence). CDR3 length: 15 residues. Together with reference TRBV30 and TRBJ2-1, the CDR3 gives the full variable domain: SQTIHQWPATLVQPVGSPLSLECTVEGTSNPNLYWYRQAAGRGLQLLFYSVGIGQISSEVPQNLSASRPQDRQFILSSKKLLLSDSGFYLCAWRRPGLAGNEQFFGPGTRLTVL.

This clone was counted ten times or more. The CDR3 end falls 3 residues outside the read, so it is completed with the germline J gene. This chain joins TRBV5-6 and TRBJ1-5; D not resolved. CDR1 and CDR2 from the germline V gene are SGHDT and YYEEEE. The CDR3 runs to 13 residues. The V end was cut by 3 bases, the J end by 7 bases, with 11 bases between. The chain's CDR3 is CASSSSPGQPQHF. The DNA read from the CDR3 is TGTGCCAGCAGCTCGTCTCCGGGGCAGCCC. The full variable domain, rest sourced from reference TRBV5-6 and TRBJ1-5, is DAGVTQSPTHLIKTRGQQVTLRCSPKSGHDTVSWYQQALGQGPQFIFQYYEEEERQRGNFPDRFSGHQFPNYSSELNVNALLLGDSALYLCASSSSPGQPQHFGDGTRLSIL.

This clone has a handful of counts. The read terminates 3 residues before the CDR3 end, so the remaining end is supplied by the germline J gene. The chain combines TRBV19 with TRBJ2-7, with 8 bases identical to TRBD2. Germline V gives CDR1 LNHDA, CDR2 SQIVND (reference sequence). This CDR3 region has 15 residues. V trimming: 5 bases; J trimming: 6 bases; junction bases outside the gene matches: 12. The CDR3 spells CASSPERGFLVEQYF. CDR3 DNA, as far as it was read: TGTGCCAGTAGTCCCGAGCGGGGGTTTTTGGTCGAG.

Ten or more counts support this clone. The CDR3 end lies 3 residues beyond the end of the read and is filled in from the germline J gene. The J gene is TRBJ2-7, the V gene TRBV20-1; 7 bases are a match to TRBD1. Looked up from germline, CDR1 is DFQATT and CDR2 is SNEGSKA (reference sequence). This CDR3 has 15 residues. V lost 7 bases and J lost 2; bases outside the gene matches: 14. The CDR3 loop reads CSVHWEGGAPYEQYF. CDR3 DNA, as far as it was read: TGCAGTGTTCATTGGGAAGGGGGCGCCCCCTACGAG.

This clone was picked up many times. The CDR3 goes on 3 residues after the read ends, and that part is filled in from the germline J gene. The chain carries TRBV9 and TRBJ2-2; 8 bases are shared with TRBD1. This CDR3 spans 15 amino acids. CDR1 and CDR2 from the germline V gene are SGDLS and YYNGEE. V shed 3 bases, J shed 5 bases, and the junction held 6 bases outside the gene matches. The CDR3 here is CASSAGTGETGELFF. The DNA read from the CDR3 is TGTGCCAGCAGCGCCGGGACAGGAGAAACCGGGGAG.

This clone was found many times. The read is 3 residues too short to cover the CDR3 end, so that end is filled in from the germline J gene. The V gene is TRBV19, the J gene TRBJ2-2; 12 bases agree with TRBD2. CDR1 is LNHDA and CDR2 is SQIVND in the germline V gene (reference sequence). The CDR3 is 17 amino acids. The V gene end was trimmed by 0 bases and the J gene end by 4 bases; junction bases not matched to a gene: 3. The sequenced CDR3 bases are TGTGCCAGTAGTATAGATTTACTAGCGGGAGGCACCGGGGAG. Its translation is CASSIDLLAGGTGE. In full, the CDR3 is CASSIDLLAGGTGELFF.

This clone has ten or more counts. The CDR3 loop reads CASSQAGQNYGYTF. The sequenced CDR3 bases are TGCGCCAGCAGCCAGGCAGGACAGAACTATGGC. V gene TRBV4-1 combines with J gene TRBJ1-2; D might be TRBD1 (6 bases). The read falls 3 residues short of the CDR3 end, and the missing part is taken from the germline J gene. The V end was cut by 3 bases, the J end by 2 bases, with 10 bases between. The germline gives CDR1 MGHRA, CDR2 YSYEKL. The CDR3 has 14 amino acids.

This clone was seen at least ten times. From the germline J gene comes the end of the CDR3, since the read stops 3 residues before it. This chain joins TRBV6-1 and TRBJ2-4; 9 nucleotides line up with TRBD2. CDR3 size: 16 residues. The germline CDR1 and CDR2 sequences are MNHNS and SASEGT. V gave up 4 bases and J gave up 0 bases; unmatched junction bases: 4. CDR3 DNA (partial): TGTGCCAGCAGTGGAATAGCGGGGGCAGCCAAAAACATT. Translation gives CASSGIAGAAKNI. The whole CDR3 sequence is CASSGIAGAAKNIQYF.

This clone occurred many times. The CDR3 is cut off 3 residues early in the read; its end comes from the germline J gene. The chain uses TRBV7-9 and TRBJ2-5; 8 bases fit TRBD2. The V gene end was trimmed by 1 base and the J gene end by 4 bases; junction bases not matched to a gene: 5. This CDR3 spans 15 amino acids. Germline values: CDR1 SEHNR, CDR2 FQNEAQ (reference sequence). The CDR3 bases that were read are TGTGCCAGCAGCTTAGTCTCGGGACTAGGAGAGACC. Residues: CASSLVSGLGET. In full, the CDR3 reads CASSLVSGLGETQYF.

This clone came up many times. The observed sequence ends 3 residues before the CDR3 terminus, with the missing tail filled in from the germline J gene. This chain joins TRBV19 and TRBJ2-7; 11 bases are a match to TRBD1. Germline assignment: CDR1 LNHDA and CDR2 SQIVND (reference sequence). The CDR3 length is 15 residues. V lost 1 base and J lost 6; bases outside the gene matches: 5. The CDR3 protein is CASSIVGTGGLEQYF. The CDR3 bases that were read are TGTGCCAGTAGTATAGTCGGGACAGGGGGTCTCGAG.

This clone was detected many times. The part of the CDR3 DNA that was read is TGCAGTGCTAGTGCGGTTACCCCGGACTATGGC. It yields the protein CSASAVTPDYG. The full CDR3 sequence reads CSASAVTPDYGYTF. The V call is TRBV20-1, the J call TRBJ1-2; D gene ambiguous. The read ends 3 residues shy of where the CDR3 ends; the end is completed using the germline J gene. V lost 3 bases and J lost 3, with 14 bases in between. The germline gives CDR1 DFQATT, CDR2 SNEGSKA (reference sequence). CDR3 length: 14 residues.

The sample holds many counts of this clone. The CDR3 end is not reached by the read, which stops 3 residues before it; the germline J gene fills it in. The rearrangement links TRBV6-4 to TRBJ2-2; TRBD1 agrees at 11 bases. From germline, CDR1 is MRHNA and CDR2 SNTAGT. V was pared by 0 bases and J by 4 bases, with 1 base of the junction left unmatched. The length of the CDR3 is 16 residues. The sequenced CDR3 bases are TGTGCCAGCAGTGACTCGGGGACAGGGGGCACCGGGGAG. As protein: CASSDSGTGGTGE. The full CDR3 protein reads CASSDSGTGGTGELFF.

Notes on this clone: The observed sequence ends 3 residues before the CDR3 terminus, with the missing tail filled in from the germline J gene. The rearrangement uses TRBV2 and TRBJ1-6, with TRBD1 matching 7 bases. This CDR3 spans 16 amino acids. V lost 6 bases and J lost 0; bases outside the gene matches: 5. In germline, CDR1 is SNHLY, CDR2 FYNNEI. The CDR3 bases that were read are TGTGCCAGCAGGAGGGGACAGACCTCCTATAATTCACCC. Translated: CASRRGQTSYNSP. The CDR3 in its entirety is CASRRGQTSYNSPLHF.

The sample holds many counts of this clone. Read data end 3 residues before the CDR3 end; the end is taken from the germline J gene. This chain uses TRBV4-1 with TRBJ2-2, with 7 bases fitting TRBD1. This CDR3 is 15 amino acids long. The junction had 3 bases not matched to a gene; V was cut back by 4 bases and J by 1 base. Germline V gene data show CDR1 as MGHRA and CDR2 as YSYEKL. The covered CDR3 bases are TGCGCCAGCAGCCTCGGGACAGTGAACACCGGGGAG. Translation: CASSLGTVNTGE. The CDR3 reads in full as CASSLGTVNTGELFF.

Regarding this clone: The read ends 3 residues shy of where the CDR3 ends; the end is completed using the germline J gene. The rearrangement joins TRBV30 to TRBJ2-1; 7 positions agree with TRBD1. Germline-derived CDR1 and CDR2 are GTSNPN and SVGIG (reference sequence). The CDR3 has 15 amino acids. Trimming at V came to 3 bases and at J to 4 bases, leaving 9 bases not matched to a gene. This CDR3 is CAWSAGTVSYNEQFF. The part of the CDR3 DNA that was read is TGTGCCTGGAGCGCCGGGACAGTGAGTTACAATGAG.

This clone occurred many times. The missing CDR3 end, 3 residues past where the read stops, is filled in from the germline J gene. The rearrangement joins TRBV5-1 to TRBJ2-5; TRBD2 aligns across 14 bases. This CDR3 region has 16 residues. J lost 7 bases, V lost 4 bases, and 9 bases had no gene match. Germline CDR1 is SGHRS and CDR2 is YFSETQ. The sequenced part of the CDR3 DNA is TGCGCCAGCAGCACCGACCGCGGGACTAGCGGGGGGACC. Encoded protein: CASSTDRGTSGGT. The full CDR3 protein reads CASSTDRGTSGGTQYF.

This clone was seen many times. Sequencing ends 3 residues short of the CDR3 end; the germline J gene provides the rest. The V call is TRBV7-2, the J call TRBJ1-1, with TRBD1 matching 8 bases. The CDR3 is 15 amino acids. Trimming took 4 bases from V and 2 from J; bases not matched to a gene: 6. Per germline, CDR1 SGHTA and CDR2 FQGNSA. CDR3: CASSSRQGPNTEAFF. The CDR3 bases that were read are TGTGCCAGCAGCTCGAGACAGGGGCCTAACACTGAA.

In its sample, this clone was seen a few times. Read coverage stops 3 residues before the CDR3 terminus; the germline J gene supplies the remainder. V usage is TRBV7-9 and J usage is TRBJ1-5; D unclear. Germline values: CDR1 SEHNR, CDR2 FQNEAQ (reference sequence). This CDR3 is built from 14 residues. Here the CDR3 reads CASSSEDYTDPQHF. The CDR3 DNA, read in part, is TGTGCCAGCAGCTCCGAGGACTACACAGATCCC.

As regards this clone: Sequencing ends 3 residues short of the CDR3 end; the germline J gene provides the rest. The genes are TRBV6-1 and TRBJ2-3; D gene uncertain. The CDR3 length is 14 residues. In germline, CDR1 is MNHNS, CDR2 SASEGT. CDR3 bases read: TGTGCCAGCAGTGACCGACTCAGCAATCAGCCG. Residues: CASSDRLSNQP. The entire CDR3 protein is CASSDRLSNQPQYF.

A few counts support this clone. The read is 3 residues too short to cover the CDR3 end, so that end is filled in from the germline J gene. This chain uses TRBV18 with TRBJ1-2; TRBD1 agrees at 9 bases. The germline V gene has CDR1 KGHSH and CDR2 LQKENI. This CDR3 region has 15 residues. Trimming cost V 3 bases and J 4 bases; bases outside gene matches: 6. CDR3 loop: CASSPNQGQGYGYTF. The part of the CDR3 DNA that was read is TGTGCCAGCTCACCTAACCAGGGACAGGGCTATGGC. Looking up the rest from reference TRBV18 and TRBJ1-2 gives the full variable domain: NAGVMQNPRHLVRRRGQEARLRCSPMKGHSHVYWYRQLPEEGLKFMVYLQKENIIDESGMPKERFSAEFPKEGPSILRIQQVVRGDSAAYFCASSPNQGQGYGYTFGSGTRLTVV.

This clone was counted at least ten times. Here the CDR3 reads CSARDGLRGDEQFF. CDR3 DNA, as far as it was read: TGCAGTGCTAGAGATGGTCTGCGGGGGGATGAG. The V and J genes are TRBV20-1 and TRBJ2-1, with TRBD2 identical over 8 bases. The sequence runs out 3 residues before the end of the CDR3; the remainder is reconstructed from the germline J gene. Germline V lookup: CDR1 DFQATT, CDR2 SNEGSKA (reference sequence). Trimming at V came to 0 bases and at J to 8 bases, leaving 6 bases not matched to a gene. CDR3 length equals 14 residues.

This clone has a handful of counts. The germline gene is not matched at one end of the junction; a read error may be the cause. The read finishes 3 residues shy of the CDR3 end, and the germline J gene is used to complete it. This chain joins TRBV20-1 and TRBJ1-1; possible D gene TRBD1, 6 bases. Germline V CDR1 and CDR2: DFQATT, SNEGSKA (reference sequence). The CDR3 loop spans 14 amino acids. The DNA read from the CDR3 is TGCAGGGCTAGAGTGAGGGACATGAACACGGAA. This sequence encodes CRARVRDMNTE. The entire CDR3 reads CRARVRDMNTEAFF.